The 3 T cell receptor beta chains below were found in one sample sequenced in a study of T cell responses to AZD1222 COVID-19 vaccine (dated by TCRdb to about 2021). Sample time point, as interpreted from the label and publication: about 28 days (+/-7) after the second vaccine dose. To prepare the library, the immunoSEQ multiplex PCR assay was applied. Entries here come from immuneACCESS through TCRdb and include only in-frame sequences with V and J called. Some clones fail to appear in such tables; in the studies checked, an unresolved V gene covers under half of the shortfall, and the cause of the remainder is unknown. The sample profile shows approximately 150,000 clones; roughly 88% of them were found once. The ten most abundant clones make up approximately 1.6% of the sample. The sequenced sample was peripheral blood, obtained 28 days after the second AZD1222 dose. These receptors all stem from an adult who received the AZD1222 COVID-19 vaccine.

The CDR3 reads CASSYGPKETQYF. The CDR3 coding sequence is TGTGCCAGCAGTTACGGACCCAAAGAGACCCAGTACTTC. The chain employs TRBV12-3 or TRBV12-4 and TRBJ2-5; unclear D gene. V was pared by 4 bases and J by 3 bases, with 9 bases between. The CDR3 extends over 13 amino acids.

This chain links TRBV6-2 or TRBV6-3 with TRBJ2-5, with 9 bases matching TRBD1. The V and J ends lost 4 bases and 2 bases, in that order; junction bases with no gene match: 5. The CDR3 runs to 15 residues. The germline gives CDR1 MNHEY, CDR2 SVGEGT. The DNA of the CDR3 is TGTGCCAGCAGTTCCCGACAGGGGGTTCAAGAGACCCAGTACTTC. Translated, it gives CASSSRQGVQETQYF.

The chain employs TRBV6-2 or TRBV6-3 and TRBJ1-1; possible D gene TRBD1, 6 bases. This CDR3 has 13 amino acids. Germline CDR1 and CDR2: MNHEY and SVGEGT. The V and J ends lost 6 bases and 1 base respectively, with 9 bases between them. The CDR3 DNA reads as TGTGCCAGCAGCCAGACAGGGAACACTGAAGCTTTCTTT. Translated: CASSQTGNTEAFF.